This T cell receptor (beta chain) was recovered during a study of T cell changes during pregnancy in multiple sclerosis. Trimming shortened V by 5 bases and J by 13 bases, and 23 bases separated the two germline ends. The CDR3 is made up of 14 amino acids. In germline, CDR1 is MDHEN, CDR2 SYDVKM. Data came from immunoSEQ multiplex PCR; TCRdb stores just in-frame clones and leaves some out. The profile covers fewer than 40,000 clones, with 85% to 90% appearing a single time and roughly a tenth taken by the ten largest. The starting material was CD8+ T cells from peripheral blood mononuclear cells, obtained in the second trimester of pregnancy. This chain links TRBV28 with TRBJ1-2; D not certain. The clonotype originates from a female donor with multiple sclerosis, enrolled in a pregnancy study. The CDR3 DNA sequence: TGTGCCAGCAGTACCCCCGAGGGTCAAGCCGGGCCCACCTTC. It codes for CASSTPEGQAGPTF.